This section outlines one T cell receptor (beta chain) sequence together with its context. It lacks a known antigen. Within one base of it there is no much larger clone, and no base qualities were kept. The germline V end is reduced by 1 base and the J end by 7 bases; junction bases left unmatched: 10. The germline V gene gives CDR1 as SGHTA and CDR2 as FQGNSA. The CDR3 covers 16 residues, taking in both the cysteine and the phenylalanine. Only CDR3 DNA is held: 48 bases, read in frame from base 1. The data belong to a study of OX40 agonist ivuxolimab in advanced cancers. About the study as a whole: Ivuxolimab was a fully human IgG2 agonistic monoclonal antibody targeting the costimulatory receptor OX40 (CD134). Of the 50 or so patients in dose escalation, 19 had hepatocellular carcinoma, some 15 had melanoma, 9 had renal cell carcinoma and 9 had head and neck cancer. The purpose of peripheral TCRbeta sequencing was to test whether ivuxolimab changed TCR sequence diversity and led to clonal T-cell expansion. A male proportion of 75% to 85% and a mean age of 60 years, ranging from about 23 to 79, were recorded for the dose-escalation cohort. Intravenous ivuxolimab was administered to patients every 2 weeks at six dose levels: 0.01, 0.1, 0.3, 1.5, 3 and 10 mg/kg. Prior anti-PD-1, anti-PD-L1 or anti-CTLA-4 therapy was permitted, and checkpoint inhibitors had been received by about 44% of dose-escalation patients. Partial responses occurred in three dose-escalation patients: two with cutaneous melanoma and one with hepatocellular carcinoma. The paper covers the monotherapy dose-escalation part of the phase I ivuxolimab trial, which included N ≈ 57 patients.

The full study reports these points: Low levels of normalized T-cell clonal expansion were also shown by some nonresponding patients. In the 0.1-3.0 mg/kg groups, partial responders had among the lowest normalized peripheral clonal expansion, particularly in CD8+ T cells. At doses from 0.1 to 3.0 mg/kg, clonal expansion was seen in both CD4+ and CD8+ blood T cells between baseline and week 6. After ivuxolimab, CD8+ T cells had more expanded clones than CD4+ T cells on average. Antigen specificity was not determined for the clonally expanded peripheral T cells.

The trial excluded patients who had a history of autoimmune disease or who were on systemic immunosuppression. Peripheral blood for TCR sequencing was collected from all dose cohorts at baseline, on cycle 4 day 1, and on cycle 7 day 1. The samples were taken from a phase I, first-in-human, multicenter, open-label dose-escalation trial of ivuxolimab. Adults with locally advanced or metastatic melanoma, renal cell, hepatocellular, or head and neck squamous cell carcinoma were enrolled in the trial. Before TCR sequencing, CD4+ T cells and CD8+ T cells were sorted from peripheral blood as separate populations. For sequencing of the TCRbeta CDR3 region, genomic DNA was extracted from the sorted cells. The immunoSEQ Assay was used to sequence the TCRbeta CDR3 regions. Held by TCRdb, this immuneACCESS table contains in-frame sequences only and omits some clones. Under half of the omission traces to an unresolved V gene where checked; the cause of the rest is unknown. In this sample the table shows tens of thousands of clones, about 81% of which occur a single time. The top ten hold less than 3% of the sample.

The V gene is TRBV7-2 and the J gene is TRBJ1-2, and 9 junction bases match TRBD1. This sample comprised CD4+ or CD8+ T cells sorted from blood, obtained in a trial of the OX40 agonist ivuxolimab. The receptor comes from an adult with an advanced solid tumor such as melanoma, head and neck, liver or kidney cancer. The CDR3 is CASSLEPPGQGAGYTF. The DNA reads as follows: TGTGCCAGCAGCTTAGAACCCCCGGGACAGGGTGCTGGCTACACCTTC.